This T cell receptor (beta chain) stems from a study of PD-1 blockade in mismatch repair-deficient tumors. Looking at the study overall: Patients had over 10 mismatch repair-deficient cancer types, all previously treated and progressing.

PCR or immunohistochemistry showed mismatch repair deficiency in every enrolled patient. The table came from immunoSEQ multiplex PCR; TCRdb's copy has only in-frame clones and leaves some out. This repertoire shows some 70,000 clones, 60% to 80% found once; its top ten account for about 5%. This CDR3 contains 12 residues. Per the germline V gene, CDR1 is MNHNS and CDR2 is SASEGT. V lost 3 bases, J lost 3 bases, and 6 bases lay in between. The sequences come from peripheral blood, collected 2 weeks after starting pembrolizumab. This clonotype was sampled from an adult with mismatch repair-deficient cancer. This chain uses TRBV6-1 with TRBJ2-7, with D unclear. The CDR3 DNA follows: TGTGCCAGCAGTGATTGGTTCTACGAGCAGTACTTC. Protein: CASSDWFYEQYF.